This T cell receptor (beta chain) was captured by sequencing in a study of blood T cell repertoires in COVID-19. Across the whole study: Samples of COVID-19 (acute and convalescent) were obtained from the United States, Italy and Spain.

Germline V gene data show CDR1 as KGHDR and CDR2 as SFDVKD. The CDR3 loop spans 13 amino acids. V shed 9 bases, J shed 4 bases, and the junction held 7 bases outside the gene matches. Authors' methods: Nucleated cell counts were estimated from reference gene primer amplification. Only in-frame clones appear in the TCRdb table, and some are missing; sequencing was by immunoSEQ multiplex PCR. V and J calls and clone size come straight from that table; D and trimming were deduced from the DNA. The table shows roughly 220,000 clones, with 80% to 90% occurring only once. Sequencing was carried out using peripheral blood. This clonotype was obtained from a man aged 50-59 years who had recovered from COVID-19. V gene TRBV24-1 combines with J gene TRBJ1-1, with 7 bases matching TRBD1. CDR3 in amino acids: CATSTGVRTEAFF. CDR3 nucleotide sequence: TGTGCCACCTCAACAGGGGTGCGCACTGAAGCTTTCTTT.